The clone carrying this TCR beta chain was seen a handful of times. Its antigen remains unidentified. This record belongs to a study of CD8 T cells in ankylosing spondylitis. With 2 bases clipped from V and 4 bases from J, the junction kept 10 bases outside the gene matches. Germline-derived CDR1 and CDR2 are SGHVS and FQNEAQ. The CDR3 is 17 residues long. For TCR beta, libraries came from quantitative 5'-RACE with molecular barcodes. TCRdb passed the 5' RACE reads through MiXCR, listing each CDR3 protein once. Among just under 550,000 distinct CDR3 sequences listed, roughly 12% were seen once. Study outcomes and limitations: Several highly homologous variants made up a TCR beta motif, and this motif appeared characteristic of ankylosing spondylitis blood. Earlier work had already found some motif variants in reactive arthritis synovial fluid and blood.

The source material was blood, either unsorted or a sorted T cell fraction (not recorded which). The sequence was obtained from a male donor with ankylosing spondylitis. V usage is TRBV7-8 and J usage is TRBJ2-1, with 8 bases aligning to TRBD2. The CDR3 DNA is TGTGCCAGCAGCTTAAGTGAGAATAGCGGGAATTACAATGAGCAGTTCTTC. Amino acid sequence: CASSLSENSGNYNEQFF.